This T cell receptor beta chain was observed in a study of cytomegalovirus exposure and HLA in healthy donors (dated by TCRdb to the late 2010s). About the investigation overall: An earlier analysis of some 600 of the donors reported about 280 Gb of sequence data and 117 million unique TCR beta sequences obtained from approximately 180 million T cells. An early release that covered 500 to 800 HLA-typed donors contained approximately 300 gigabases of sequencing data and tens of millions of unique TCR sequences. HLA typing covered class I and class II loci at four-digit resolution. A later analysis re-examined previously published TCR beta repertoires from 500 to 700 donors and added high-resolution HLA genotyping to investigate patterns of TCR occurrence. The study combined high-throughput TCR immunosequencing, statistical association of individual TCRs with disease status, and machine learning to predict cytomegalovirus infection status. The study aimed to test whether cataloging public T cell receptors could reveal signatures of past pathogen exposure. Using immunosequencing, the study profiled T cell repertoires from about 620 subjects and related those repertoires to cytomegalovirus serostatus. Roughly five DR-DQ haplotypes were handled as single units for association and clustering, since linkage in the cohort was strong. Donor age, sex, ethnicity and CMV serostatus were compiled together with the repertoire data. Rather than drawing on any new phenotypic data, the later analysis identified candidate immune exposures from TCR beta sequences and the way those sequences occurred across donors. In a later genetic analysis, genome-wide SNP genotypes for about 55% of the 666 donors were used, and that subset was treated as a discovery cohort. Among under 450 genotyped donors of the cohort, an average of about 240,000 unique TCR beta nucleotide sequences were sequenced per donor, 15% to 20% of them non-productive. All discovery cohort repertoires had been generated on a single sequencing platform. The number of donors typed differed by locus, with 629-630 for A, B, C, DRB1 and DQB1, around 520 for DQA1, under 610 for DPA1, and about 450 for DPB1. A separate validation cohort of roughly 130 different subjects was used in addition to the roughly 670-subject first cohort. Of the 398 genotyped donors, less than 90% were placed in the genetic ancestry cluster associated with self-reported Caucasian donors. In an earlier analysis of over 550 of the donors, high-throughput TCR beta sequencing was used to judge whether each TCR beta V gene segment behaved as functional or pseudogenic.

CDR1 and CDR2 (MNHNS, SASEGT) derive from the germline V gene. Cut back by 7 bases and 3 bases, the V and J ends lie 16 bases apart. The CDR3 runs 14 amino acids, cysteine and phenylalanine included. Here the CDR3 DNA is all that survives: 42 bases in frame from base 1. Library creation used the immunoSEQ multiplex PCR assay. A mixture of 60 forward primers for TCR Vbeta segments and 13 reverse primers for TCR Jbeta segments was used in the multiplex PCR. Amplification of the CDR3 region of rearranged TCR beta genes was performed with a multiplex PCR assay on genomic DNA. Amplified TCR beta libraries were sequenced as 87-base-pair reads on the Illumina HiSeq System. In the source study's methods: In a later analysis, tens of millions of unique TCR beta chains were counted across the roughly 670 repertoires, and roughly 11 million of these chains were shared by at least two donors. Raw reads were error-corrected and collapsed into unique sequences with a nearest-neighbor algorithm that merged closely related sequences to remove PCR and sequencing errors. Alignment of CDR3 sequences to IMGT reference sequences was used to assign V, D and J gene segments. For a sequence to be retained, a match of at least six nucleotides to both a V gene segment and a J gene segment was required. Rearrangements were classified as productive when the CDR3 lacked stop codons and remained in frame with V and J, and all other rearrangements were classified as non-productive. Following IMGT convention, CDR3 was defined as the stretch from the second conserved V-encoded cysteine up to the conserved J-encoded phenylalanine. The earlier analysis of 500 to 750 of the donors excluded any sequence lacking an unambiguous match to a single V gene segment. An earlier analysis of 587 of the donors classified V segments as functional when productive rearrangements were above 56.7% and as segregating when the standard deviation between donors was above 5%. To diagnose cytomegalovirus status from the catalog of TCR beta chain sequences, a statistical classification framework was built. V and J gene assignment, in a later analysis, came from comparing TCR nucleotide sequences with IMGT/GENE-DB human TR gene sequences. Using the TCRdist pipeline, a later analysis assigned CDR3 sequences along with most-parsimonious VDJ recombination scenarios. In a later analysis, each TCR beta chain was defined by its CDR3 amino acid sequence together with its V-gene family, and reads lacking a unique V-gene family were excluded. A later analysis removed 592 highly shared, low-generation-probability nucleotide sequences to deal with suspected cross-contamination and a sequencing artifact. In a later analysis, a clonal expansion index for each public chain was calculated from normalized within-repertoire ranks of inferred template counts. Generation probabilities in a later analysis came from a VDJ recombination model fitted to out-of-frame rearrangements, and those results were checked against IGoR. In a later analysis, TCR-TCR, TCR-HLA and TCR-CMV co-occurrence was scored with hypergeometric tests, and a repertoire-size bias correction was applied to TCR pairs. In a later analysis, false discovery rates were estimated by permuting HLA or CMV assignments 20 times. A later analysis grouped co-occurring TCRs with DBSCAN, adding TCRdist sequence similarity when clustering within HLA-allele-positive subsets. Repertoires with fewer than 30,000 or more than 120,000 public chains, plus five repertoires with anomalous nucleotide sharing, were excluded from co-occurrence clustering. TCRdb limited this immuneACCESS table to in-frame rearrangements with V and J called. A share of clones is missing; checked studies link under half to unresolved V genes, and the rest is unexplained. V and J calls and clone size follow that table, whereas D and trimming were derived from the DNA. Here the sample has under 200,000 clones; roughly 84% occur a single time. The ten largest clones add up to around 0.26% of the sample.

Concerning this clone: Its antigen remains undetermined. No base qualities exist here, and no much larger clone lies one base off it.

What the study reported, not specific to this receptor: HLA typing was unavailable for some donors at each locus, so association tests used only the typed subset. A later analysis found that TCR association rates varied across HLA loci, with DRB1 alleles showing the most associated TCRs and HLA-C alleles the fewest. The study listed 164 TCR beta chains as associated with cytomegalovirus. An earlier analysis of roughly 570 of the donors showed that most TCR beta V segments appeared in productive rearrangements either about 87% or about 30% of the time, which broadly matched IMGT annotations. In a later analysis, HLA-associated TCR beta chains showed more clonal expansion and lower generation probabilities than non-associated chains that were equally common. CMV serostatus was the only immune exposure information available for the cohort. A later analysis associated 16,951 TCR beta sequences with specific HLA alleles at a false discovery rate of 0.05. Cytomegalovirus status was reported to be diagnosed by the classifier with high specificity and sensitivity in both the original and validation cohorts. Most CMV-associated TCR beta chains appeared to be HLA-restricted in a later analysis, and the HLA associations seemed to be driven largely by CMV exposure. The presence/absence analyses assumed that sequencing depth was roughly uniform across donors, and that assumption may not be true. Correlated functional status among segregating V segments might be attributable to linkage disequilibrium, but an unknown experimental factor could not be ruled out. A group of highly shared sequence variants was considered likely to be a technical artifact of the sequencing pipeline. According to the authors, the approach could potentially be generalized to other disease states and immunological phenotypes. Three of the identified cytomegalovirus-associated TCR beta chains were confirmed in vitro to be specific for cytomegalovirus antigens. According to a later genetic analysis, donors in an Asian-associated ancestry cluster had fewer N-insertions in productive TCRs than the approximately 650-donor mean. Strong co-occurrence of HLA alleles, especially DR and DQ, made assigning TCR associations to individual alleles difficult. A further reported finding was that TCR beta sequences accurately predicted the HLA-A and HLA-B alleles for most subjects in the first cohort. In a later genetic analysis, a missense DCLRE1C variant was associated with V-gene and J-gene trimming of TCR beta chains, and the association was replicated in an independent cohort. Most TCR sequences were observed very rarely across donors, whereas some public TCRs were present in many individuals. The cohort was sequenced for TCR beta chains only, and without alpha or paired-chain data the features that could be detected were limited. In a later analysis, several top co-occurrence clusters were reported to appear linked to parvovirus B19, influenza, CMV and Epstein-Barr virus. Some IMGT-functional V segments, including TRBV6-2 and TRBV6-3, could not be distinguished by the 87-base-pair reads and were therefore excluded. Because counts were too low, about 15 rarely observed V segments, including chromosome 9 orphons, were left out of the earlier analysis of several hundred of the donors.

The cohort comprised around 700 healthy bone marrow donors. All cohort members were sampled while nominally healthy, although unrecorded immune exposures were likely present. The donor was CMV seronegative and belonged to the group of over 350 seronegative cohort members. Each donor provided a peripheral blood sample, and peripheral blood mononuclear cells were used for TCR beta sequencing. Genomic DNA was extracted from the blood cell samples with the Qiagen DNeasy Blood Extraction Kit. Input material: PBMCs. The sequence derives from a boy between 10 and 17 years old in good health and CMV-seronegative. This chain joins TRBV6-1 to TRBJ2-7, with no confidently assigned D gene. The CDR3 reads CASTKQSSLYEQYF. The bases read TGTGCCAGCACCAAACAGAGTTCCCTCTACGAGCAGTACTTC.